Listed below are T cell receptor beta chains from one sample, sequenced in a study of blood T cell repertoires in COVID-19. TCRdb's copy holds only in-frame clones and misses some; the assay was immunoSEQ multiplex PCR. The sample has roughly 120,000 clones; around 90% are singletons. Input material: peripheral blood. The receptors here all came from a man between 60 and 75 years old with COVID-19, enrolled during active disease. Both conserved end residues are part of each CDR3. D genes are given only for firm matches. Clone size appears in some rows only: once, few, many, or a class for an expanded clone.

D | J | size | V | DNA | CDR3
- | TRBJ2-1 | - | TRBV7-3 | TGTGCCAGCAGCAAACTTAGCTCCTACAATGAGCAGTTCTTC | CASSKLSSYNEQFF
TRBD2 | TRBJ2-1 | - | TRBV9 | TGTGCCAGCAGCGTAGCTGGGACTAGCGGGATGAGGGGCTCCTACAATGAGCAGTTCTTC | CASSVAGTSGMRGSYNEQFF
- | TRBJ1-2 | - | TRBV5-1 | TGCGCCAGCAGCACCGGCGGGGCACCCAACTATGGCTACACCTTC | CASSTGGAPNYGYTF
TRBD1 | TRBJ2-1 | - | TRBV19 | TGTGCCAGTAGTTCCCGGGACAGGTACAATGAGCAGTTCTTC | CASSSRDRYNEQFF
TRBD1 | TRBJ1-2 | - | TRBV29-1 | TGCAGCGTTGAAAGCAGGGGACAGGGGAACTATGGCTACACCTTC | CSVESRGQGNYGYTF
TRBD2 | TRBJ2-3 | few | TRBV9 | TGTGCCAGCAGCGTAGCCGGCCTAGCGGGAGGAGTAGATACGCAGTATTTT | CASSVAGLAGGVDTQYF
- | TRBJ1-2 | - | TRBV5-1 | TGCGCCAGCAGCTTGTTAGGGGGAGATGGTCATGGCTACACCTTC | CASSLLGGDGHGYTF
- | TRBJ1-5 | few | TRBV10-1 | TGCGCCGGACTGAAAGTGGAGACGGATCAGCCCCAGCATTTT | CAGLKVETDQPQHF
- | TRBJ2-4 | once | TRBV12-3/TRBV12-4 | TGTGCCAGCAGTTGGGGGACAACCATTCAGTACTTC | CASSWGTTIQYF
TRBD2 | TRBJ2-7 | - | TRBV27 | TGTGCCAGCAGTTCTGGGACTAGCTCCTACGAGCAGTACTTC | CASSSGTSSYEQYF
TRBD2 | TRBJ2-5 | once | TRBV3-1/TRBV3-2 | TGTGCCAGCACCGGGACTAGCGGGGAAGGGCAAGAGACCCAGTACTTC | CASTGTSGEGQETQYF
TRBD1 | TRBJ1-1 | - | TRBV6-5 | TGTGCCAGCAGGACAGGGTTGAACACTGAAGCTTTCTTT | CASRTGLNTEAFF
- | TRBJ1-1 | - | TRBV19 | TGTGCCAGTAGTCTCCGGGATAACACTGAAGCTTTCTTT | CASSLRDNTEAFF
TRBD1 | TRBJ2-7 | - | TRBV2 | TGTGCCAGCAGACCTGACAGGGGCTCCTACGAGCAGTACTTC | CASRPDRGSYEQYF
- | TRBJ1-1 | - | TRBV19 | TGTGCCAGTAGTATTGGGAGGGACACTGAAGCTTTCTTT | CASSIGRDTEAFF
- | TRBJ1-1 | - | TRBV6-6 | TGTGCCAGCAGTCATCTGTCCAGCACTGAAGCTTTCTTT | CASSHLSSTEAFF
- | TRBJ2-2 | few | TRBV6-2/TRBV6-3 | TGTGCCAGCAGTTACTCGATGATAGCGGAGGACACCGGGGAGCTGTTTTTT | CASSYSMIAEDTGELFF
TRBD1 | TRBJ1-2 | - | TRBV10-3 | TGTGCCATCAAGAAAGAGTCGGGACAGGGGTATGGCTACACCTTC | CAIKKESGQGYGYTF
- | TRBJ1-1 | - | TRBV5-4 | TGTGCCAGCAGCCTCGTGAACACTGAAGCTTTCTTT | CASSLVNTEAFF
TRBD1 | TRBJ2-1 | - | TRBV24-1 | TGTGCCACCAGTGATTCTGCAAAGACAGGGGACGATGAGCAGTTCTTC | CATSDSAKTGDDEQFF
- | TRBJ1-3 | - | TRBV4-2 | TGTGCCAGCAGCCAAGCAGGGTACTCTGGAAACACCATATATTTT | CASSQAGYSGNTIYF
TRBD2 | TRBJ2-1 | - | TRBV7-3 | TGTGCCAGCAGCCCCGGGGAACTAGCGGGCTACAATGAGCAGTTCTTC | CASSPGELAGYNEQFF
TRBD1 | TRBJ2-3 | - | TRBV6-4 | TGTGCCAGCAGTGAAGATTTCGGGACAGTCAAGTATTTT | CASSEDFGTVKYF
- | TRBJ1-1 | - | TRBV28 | TGTGCCAGCAGTTTCATCTCAGGGGTCGAGGACATGAACACTGAAGCTTTCTTT | CASSFISGVEDMNTEAFF
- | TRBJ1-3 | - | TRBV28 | TGTGCCAGCAGTAGCACGGGAGGGACCTCTGGAAACACCATATATTTT | CASSSTGGTSGNTIYF
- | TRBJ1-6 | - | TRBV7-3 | TGTGCCAGCAGCCGCGACCAGACAGGCCAGAATTCACCCCTCCACTTT | CASSRDQTGQNSPLHF
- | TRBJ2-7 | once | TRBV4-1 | TGCGCCAGCAGCCAAGATAAACAGGACCTCGAGCAGTACTTC | CASSQDKQDLEQYF
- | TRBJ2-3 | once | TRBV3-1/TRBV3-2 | TGTGCCAGCAGCCCGGGTCCCGGACAAGGCACAGATACGCAGTATTTT | CASSPGPGQGTDTQYF
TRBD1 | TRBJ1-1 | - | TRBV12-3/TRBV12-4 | TGTGCCTGCCGGGACAGGGATTGGACTGAAGCTTTCTTT | CACRDRDWTEAFF
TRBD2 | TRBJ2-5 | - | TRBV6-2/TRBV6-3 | TGTGCCAGCAGCCCTGAACCGGGACTAGCGGGAGTGGAGACCCAGTACTTC | CASSPEPGLAGVETQYF
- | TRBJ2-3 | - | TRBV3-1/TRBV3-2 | TGTGCCAGCAGCCCTGGGTGGGAGGCAGATACGCAGTATTTT | CASSPGWEADTQYF
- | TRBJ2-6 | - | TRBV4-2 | TGTGCCAGCAGCCAAGTAGGAGGTTCTGGGGCCAACGTCCTGACTTTC | CASSQVGGSGANVLTF
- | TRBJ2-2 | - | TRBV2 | TGTGCCAGCAGTGAAGATTGGTCACTTCTGTTTTTT | CASSEDWSLLFF
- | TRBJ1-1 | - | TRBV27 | TGTGCCAGCAGTTTATCCTCAGACGGGGGGGCTTTCTTT | CASSLSSDGGAFF
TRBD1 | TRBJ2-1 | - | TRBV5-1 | TGCGCCAGCAGCGAAAGGACAGGGGGTTCCTACAATGAGCAGTTCTTC | CASSERTGGSYNEQFF
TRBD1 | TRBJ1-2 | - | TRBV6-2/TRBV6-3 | TGTGCCAGCAGTTACTCGAATCTCGGACAGGGGACAGATGGCTACACCTTC | CASSYSNLGQGTDGYTF
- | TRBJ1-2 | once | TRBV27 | TGTGCCAGCAGTTCAAGTCCAGGGGATGGCTACACCTTC | CASSSSPGDGYTF
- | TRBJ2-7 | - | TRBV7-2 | TGTGCCAGCAGCCCTTTCGGACAGACCAGCTCCTACGAGCAGTACTTC | CASSPFGQTSSYEQYF
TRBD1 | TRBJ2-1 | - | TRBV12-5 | TGTGCTAGTGCCCAGGGGACAGAGGAGCAGTTCTTC | CASAQGTEEQFF
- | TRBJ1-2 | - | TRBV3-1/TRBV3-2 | TGTGCCAGCAGCCAATACAATTCACCGCTCGGCTACACCTTC | CASSQYNSPLGYTF
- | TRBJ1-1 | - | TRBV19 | TGTGCCAGTAGTATCCCCCCGACAGGGAACACTGAAGCTTTCTTT | CASSIPPTGNTEAFF
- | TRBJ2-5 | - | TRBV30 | TGTGCCTGGAGTGTACAAGGGGGAGACGAGACCCAGTACTTC | CAWSVQGGDETQYF
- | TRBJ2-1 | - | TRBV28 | TGTGCCAGCAGTTTGGACAGCGTCCACGAGCAGTTCTTC | CASSLDSVHEQFF
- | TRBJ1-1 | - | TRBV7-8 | TGTGCCAGCAGCTTAGTGTGGCAGGAAGACGAAGCTTTCTTT | CASSLVWQEDEAFF
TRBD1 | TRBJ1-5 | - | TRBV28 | TGTGCCAGCAGGATCCCGGGACAGGGATCACGGCCCCAGCATTTT | CASRIPGQGSRPQHF
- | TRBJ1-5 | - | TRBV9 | TGTGCCAGCAGCGTGGGTCTAGTTAGCAATCAGCCCCAGCATTTT | CASSVGLVSNQPQHF